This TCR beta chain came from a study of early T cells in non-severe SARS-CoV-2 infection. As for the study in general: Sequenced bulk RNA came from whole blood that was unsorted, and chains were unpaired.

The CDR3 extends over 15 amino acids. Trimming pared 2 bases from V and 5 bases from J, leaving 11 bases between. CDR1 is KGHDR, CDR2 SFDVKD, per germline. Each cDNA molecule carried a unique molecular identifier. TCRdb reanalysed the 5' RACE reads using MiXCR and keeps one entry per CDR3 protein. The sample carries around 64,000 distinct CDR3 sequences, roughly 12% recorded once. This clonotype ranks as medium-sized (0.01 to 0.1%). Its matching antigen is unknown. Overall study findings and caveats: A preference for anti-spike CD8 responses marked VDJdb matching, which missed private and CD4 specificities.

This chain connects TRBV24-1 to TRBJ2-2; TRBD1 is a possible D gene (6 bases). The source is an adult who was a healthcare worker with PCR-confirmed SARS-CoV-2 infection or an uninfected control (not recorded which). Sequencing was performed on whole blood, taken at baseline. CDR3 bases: TGTGCCACCAGTGATTCATACAGGGAAACCGGGGAGCTGTTTTTT. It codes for CATSDSYRETGELFF.